This entry features one T cell receptor beta chain sequence. Its antigen remains unidentified. The data are from a study of cytomegalovirus exposure and HLA in healthy donors. Points from the study as a whole: Across donors, sequencing depth was assumed by presence/absence analyses to be roughly uniform. The majority of TCR sequences were rare, yet some public TCRs appeared in many donors. The study designated some 180 TCR beta chains cytomegalovirus-associated. TCR beta sequences reportedly predicted the HLA-A and HLA-B alleles of most subjects accurately.

The PCR made use of 60 Vbeta and 13 Jbeta primers. Sequenced by immunoSEQ multiplex PCR; TCRdb stores in-frame clones only, minus some. The data show around 120,000 clones, nearly 80% seen once. Germline CDR1 reads SGHDT; CDR2 reads YYEEEE. The CDR3 length is 15 residues. The ends lost 4 bases at V and 2 bases at J; junction bases unmatched: 7. This clonotype was sampled from a woman aged 25 to 39 in good health and CMV-seropositive. This chain joins TRBV5-6 and TRBJ2-3, with TRBD1 matching over 7 bases. Material for sequencing was PBMCs. The CDR3 region has the DNA TGTGCCAGCAGCGCCGGGACAGCCTTCACAGATACGCAGTATTTT. Encoded protein: CASSAGTAFTDTQYF.